This note documents a single T cell receptor beta chain sequence. Its antigen remains unidentified. Base qualities were left out, and no much larger clone turns up one base away. Collaborating institutions collected whole blood in K2EDTA tubes following their own protocols. Collaborator samples were shipped for TCRbeta analysis as frozen whole blood, isolated PBMCs, or DNA extracted from either sample type. This sample stems from a study of blood T cell repertoires in COVID-19 (dated by TCRdb to 2020 to 2022). Context from the whole study: Samples from collaborators originated in the United States, Italy and Spain and spanned both the acute and convalescent phases of COVID-19. The prospective study material was composed of cDNA or gDNA derived from T cells, B-cell-depleted T cells, or PBMCs. The dataset comprised deeply sampled blood TCRbeta repertoires from subjects exposed to, actively infected with, or recovered from COVID-19. The repertoires were made available in a free public database intended to serve as a resource for research on the immune response to SARS-CoV-2. Samples came from the ongoing ImmuneRACE study (first 160 participants) plus 1,254 subjects from 6 global collaborators. A de-identified subject ID, COVID-19 status, age in years and sex were almost always included in the sample metadata. Where available, HLA class I and class II types were taken from metadata supplied by the sample provider and were not determined by assay-based typing.

Based on the germline V gene (reference sequence), the CDR1 and CDR2 sequences are SEHNR and FQNEAQ. V lost 5 bases and J lost 8 bases, and the count of bases not matched to a germline gene is 5. Spanning cysteine to phenylalanine, the CDR3 consists of 13 amino acids. Of the read, only the CDR3 DNA is kept; its 39 bases are in frame from base 1. TCRbeta CDR3 regions were amplified from genomic DNA by means of the immunoSEQ Assay, a bias-controlled multiplex PCR. Under the source paper's analysis protocol: The number of nucleated cells in each sample was estimated from the amplification of reference gene primers within the assay. To quantify the absolute abundance of each unique TCRbeta CDR3 rearrangement, sequence reads were collapsed and filtered. For each sample, productive Simpson clonality was calculated as the square root of Simpson's diversity index across productive rearrangements. What TCRdb holds here is the immuneACCESS table cut down to in-frame rearrangements. Part of the clones is not present; checked against another copy, under half of the missing clones reflect an unresolved V gene, and the others are unexplained. V, J and clone size were drawn from that table, and D and trimming were deduced from the DNA. This sample gives tens of thousands of clones in total; around 92% of them show up just once. The leading ten clones occupy roughly 6.6% of the sample.

General findings and caveats noted by the study authors: Clinical and demographic metadata were provided uncurated, with the amount varying by source and participant.

The sequence was obtained from a woman aged 55-75 years with active COVID-19. This chain joins TRBV7-9 to TRBJ1-2; a stretch of 10 junction bases matches TRBD1. Sequenced input: peripheral blood. The CDR3 region: CASSEDRGRGYTF. The DNA reads TGTGCCAGCAGCGAAGACAGGGGGCGCGGCTACACCTTC.